The clone carrying this T cell receptor (beta chain) was seen a single time. These data belong to a study of OX40 agonist ivuxolimab in advanced cancers. The method was immunoSEQ multiplex PCR; TCRdb's version includes in-frame clones alone and lacks a portion of them. The table records around 76,000 clones, 85% to 90% of them present only once. The CDR3 consists of 15 residues. Trimming at V came to 0 bases and at J to 4 bases, leaving 4 bases not matched to a gene. Per germline, CDR1 SGHNT and CDR2 YYREEE (reference sequence). The sequences come from CD4+ or CD8+ T cells sorted from blood, collected in a trial of the OX40 agonist ivuxolimab. The chain is built from TRBV5-4 and TRBJ1-2; 9 bases are shared with TRBD1. The TCR comes from an adult with an advanced solid tumor such as melanoma, head and neck, liver or kidney cancer. CDR3 in amino acids: CASSLVDRGGYGYTF. CDR3 coding DNA: TGTGCCAGCAGCTTGGTGGACAGGGGAGGCTATGGCTACACCTTC.